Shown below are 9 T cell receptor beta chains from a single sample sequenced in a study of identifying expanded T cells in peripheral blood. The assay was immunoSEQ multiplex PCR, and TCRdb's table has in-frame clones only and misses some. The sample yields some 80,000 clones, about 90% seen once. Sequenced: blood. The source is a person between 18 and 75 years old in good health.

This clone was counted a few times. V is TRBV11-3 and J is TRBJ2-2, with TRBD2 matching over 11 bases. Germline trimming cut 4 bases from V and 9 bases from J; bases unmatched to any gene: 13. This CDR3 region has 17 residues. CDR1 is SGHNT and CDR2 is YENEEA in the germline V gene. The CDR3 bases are TGTGCCAGCAGCTCCAAACCGGGACTAGCGGTAACCCGGGAGCTGTTTTTT. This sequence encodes CASSSKPGLAVTRELFF.

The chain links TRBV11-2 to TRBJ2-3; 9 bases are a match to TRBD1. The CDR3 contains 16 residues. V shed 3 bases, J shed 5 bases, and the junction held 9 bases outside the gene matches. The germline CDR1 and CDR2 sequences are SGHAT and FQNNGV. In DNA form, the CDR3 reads TGTGCCAGCAGCTTCGGGAACACAGGGGGCGAAGATACGCAGTATTTT. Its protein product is CASSFGNTGGEDTQYF.

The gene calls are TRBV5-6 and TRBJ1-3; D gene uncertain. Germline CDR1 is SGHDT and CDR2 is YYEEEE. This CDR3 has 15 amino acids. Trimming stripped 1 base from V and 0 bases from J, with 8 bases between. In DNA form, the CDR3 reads TGTGCCAGCAGCTTGATGAGAAGCTCTGGAAACACCATATATTTT. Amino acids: CASSLMRSSGNTIYF.

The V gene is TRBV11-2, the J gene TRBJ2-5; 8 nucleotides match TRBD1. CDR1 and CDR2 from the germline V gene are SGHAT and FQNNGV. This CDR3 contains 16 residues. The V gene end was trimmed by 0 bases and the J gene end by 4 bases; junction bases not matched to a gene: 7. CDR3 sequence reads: CASSLDTSRGRETQYF. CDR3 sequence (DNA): TGTGCCAGCAGCTTAGATACTTCCAGGGGGCGAGAGACCCAGTACTTC.

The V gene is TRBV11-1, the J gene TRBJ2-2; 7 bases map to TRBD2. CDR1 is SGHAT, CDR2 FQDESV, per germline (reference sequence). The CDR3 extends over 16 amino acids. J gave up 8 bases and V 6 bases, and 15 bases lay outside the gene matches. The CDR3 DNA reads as TGTGCCAGCAGTCCTAGCGGCCTACTGAACAGGGGGGAGCTGTTTTTT. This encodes CASSPSGLLNRGELFF.

CDR3 loop: CASSQDWGDRGSTEAFF. The CDR3 region has the DNA TGTGCCAGCAGCCAAGATTGGGGAGACAGGGGATCCACTGAAGCTTTCTTT. This chain links TRBV4-2 with TRBJ1-1, with TRBD1 matching over 8 bases. J was trimmed by 4 bases and V by 0 bases; bases with no gene match: 10. The V gene's germline CDR1 is LGHNA and CDR2 YNFKEQ. This CDR3 contains 17 residues.

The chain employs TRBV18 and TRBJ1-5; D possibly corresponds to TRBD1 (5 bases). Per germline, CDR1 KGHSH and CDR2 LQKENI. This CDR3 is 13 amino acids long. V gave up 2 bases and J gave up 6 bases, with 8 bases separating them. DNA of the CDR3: TGTGCCAGCTCACCAGAGGGGAGTCAGCCCCAGCATTTT. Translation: CASSPEGSQPQHF.

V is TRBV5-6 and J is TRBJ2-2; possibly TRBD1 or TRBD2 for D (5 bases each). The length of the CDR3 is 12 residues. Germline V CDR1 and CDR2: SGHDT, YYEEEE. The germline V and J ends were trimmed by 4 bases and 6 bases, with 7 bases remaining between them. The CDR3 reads CASSPGPGELFF. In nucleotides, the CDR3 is TGTGCCAGCAGCCCGGGGCCCGGGGAGCTGTTTTTT.

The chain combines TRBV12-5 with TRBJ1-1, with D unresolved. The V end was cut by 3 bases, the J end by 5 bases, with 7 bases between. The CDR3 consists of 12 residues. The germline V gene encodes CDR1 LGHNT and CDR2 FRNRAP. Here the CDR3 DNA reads TGTGCTAGTGGTTTTCCGGGGACTGAAGCTTTCTTT. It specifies CASGFPGTEAFF.